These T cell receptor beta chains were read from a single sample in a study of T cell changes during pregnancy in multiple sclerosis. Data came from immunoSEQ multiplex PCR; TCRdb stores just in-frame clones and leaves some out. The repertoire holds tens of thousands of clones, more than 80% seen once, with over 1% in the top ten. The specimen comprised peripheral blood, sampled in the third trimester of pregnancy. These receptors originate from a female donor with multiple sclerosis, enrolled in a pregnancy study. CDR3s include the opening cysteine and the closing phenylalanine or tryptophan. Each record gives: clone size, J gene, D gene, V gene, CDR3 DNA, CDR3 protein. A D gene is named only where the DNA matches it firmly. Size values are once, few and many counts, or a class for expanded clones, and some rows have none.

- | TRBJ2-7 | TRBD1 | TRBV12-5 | TGTGCTAGGCAGGACAGGGCCCACGAGCAGTACTTC | CARQDRAHEQYF
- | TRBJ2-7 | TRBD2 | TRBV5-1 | TGCGCCAGCAGGTGGACTAGCAATTACGAGCAGTACTTC | CASRWTSNYEQYF
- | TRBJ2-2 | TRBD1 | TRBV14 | TGTGCCAGTTCGTCATGGGACAGGGAAATCGGGGAGCTGTTTTTT | CASSSWDREIGELFF
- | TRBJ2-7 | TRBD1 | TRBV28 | TGTGCCAGCAGCCTCGGACAGGTTCGGCAGTACTTC | CASSLGQVRQYF
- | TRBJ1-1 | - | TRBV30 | TGTGCCTGGAGTGTACAGGGGAACACTGAAGCTTTCTTT | CAWSVQGNTEAFF
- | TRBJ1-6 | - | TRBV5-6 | TGTGCCAGCAGCCCGACAGCCGAAGGGTCACCCCTCCACTTT | CASSPTAEGSPLHF
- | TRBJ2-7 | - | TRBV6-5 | TGTGCCAGCAGTTATTCGGGAAACTACGAGCAGTACTTC | CASSYSGNYEQYF
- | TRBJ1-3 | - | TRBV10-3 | TGTGCCATCAGTTCGTCCGGGGACTCTGGAAACACCATATATTTT | CAISSSGDSGNTIYF
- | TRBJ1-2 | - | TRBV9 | TGTGCCAGCAGCGTCGCAGACAGGAGCTATGGCTACACCTTC | CASSVADRSYGYTF
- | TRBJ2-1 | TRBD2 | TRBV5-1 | TGCGCCAGCAGCTTCGGAGGACTAGCGGGAGTAACCTACAATGAGCAGTTCTTC | CASSFGGLAGVTYNEQFF
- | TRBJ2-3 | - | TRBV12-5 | TGTGCTAGTGGTCCCCGTAGTAGCGGAACGAGCACAGATACGCAGTATTTT | CASGPRSSGTSTDTQYF
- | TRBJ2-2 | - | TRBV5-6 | TGTGCCAGCAGCCGGACGCTCGGGGCCGGGGAGCTGTTTTTT | CASSRTLGAGELFF
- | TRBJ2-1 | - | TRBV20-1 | TGCAGTGCTGGCCTCATGGATGAGCAGTTCTTC | CSAGLMDEQFF
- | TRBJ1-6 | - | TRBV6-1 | TGTGCCAGCAGTGCACAGGGTAGCAATTCACCCCTCCACTTT | CASSAQGSNSPLHF
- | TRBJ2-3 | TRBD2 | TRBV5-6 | TGTGCCAGCAGCCTGGGACTAGCGGGAGTTGGAGATACGCAGTATTTT | CASSLGLAGVGDTQYF
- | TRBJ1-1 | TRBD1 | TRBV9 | TGTGCCAGCAGCGCCCGACAGGGCACTGAAGCTTTCTTT | CASSARQGTEAFF
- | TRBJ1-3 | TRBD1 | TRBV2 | TGTGCCAGCAGTGACAGGGGGGATTCTGGAAACACCATATATTTT | CASSDRGDSGNTIYF
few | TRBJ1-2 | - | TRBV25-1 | TGTGCCAGCATCCACCGGGATGGCTACACCTTC | CASIHRDGYTF
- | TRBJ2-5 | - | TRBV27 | TGTGCCAGCAATAACCCGGCGGCTGGGACCCAGTACTTC | CASNNPAAGTQYF
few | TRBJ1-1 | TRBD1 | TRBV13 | TGTGCCAGCAGCTCACATTACAGGGGGAACACTGAAGCTTTCTTT | CASSSHYRGNTEAFF
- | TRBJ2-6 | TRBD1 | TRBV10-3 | TGTGCCATCAACCCGGGACAGGGAATTTCTGGGGCCAACGTCCTGACTTTC | CAINPGQGISGANVLTF
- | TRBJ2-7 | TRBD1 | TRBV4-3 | TGCGCCAGCAGCCAAGCTGACAGGGGTAGCTACGAGCAGTACTTC | CASSQADRGSYEQYF
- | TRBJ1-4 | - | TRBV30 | TGTGCCTGGAGTGTACGGAATGAAAAACTGTTTTTT | CAWSVRNEKLFF
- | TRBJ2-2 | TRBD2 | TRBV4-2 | TGTGCCAGCAGCCACGGGACTAGCGGGAGTCTGATGGGGGAGCTGTTTTTT | CASSHGTSGSLMGELFF
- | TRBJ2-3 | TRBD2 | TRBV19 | TGTGCCAGTAGTACCCGGACTAGCGGGAACATAGATACGCAGTATTTT | CASSTRTSGNIDTQYF
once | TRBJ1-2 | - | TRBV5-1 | TGCGCCAGCACGGCGGGATCCCCCGATCTCTATGGCTACACCTTC | CASTAGSPDLYGYTF